The text below deals with one T cell receptor (beta chain). This same CDR3 is encoded by further DNA sequences in the sample. The record originates from a study of blood T cell repertoires in COVID-19. Looking at the study overall: Both acute and convalescent COVID-19 samples were obtained from the United States, Italy and Spain. The cDNA or gDNA used as material had been derived from T cells, B-cell-depleted T cells, or PBMCs.

In the study's own analysis: Nucleated cell number was recorded as an estimate derived from reference gene primer amplification. The protocol was immunoSEQ multiplex PCR, while the TCRdb copy is restricted to in-frame clones and leaves out a portion. V and J calls and clone size are as listed in that table; D and trimming were resolved from the DNA. This sample yields under 200,000 clones, of which around 81% are seen a single time; 2.6% belongs to the top ten. CDR1 LNHDA and CDR2 SQIVND come from the germline V gene (reference sequence). This CDR3 is 13 amino acids long. With 7 bases clipped from V and 5 bases from J, the junction kept 4 bases outside the gene matches.

The V and J genes are TRBV19 and TRBJ1-1, with 10 bases identical to TRBD1. The receptor's source is a human donor with acute or convalescent COVID-19. The donor label of this sample is uncertain. The sequenced sample consisted of peripheral blood. The CDR3 DNA reads as TGTGCCAGTACCCGGGACAGGGGAACTGAAGCTTTCTTT. This gives the protein CASTRDRGTEAFF. The whole variable domain, filled in from reference TRBV19 and TRBJ1-1, reads DGGITQSPKYLFRKEGQNVTLSCEQNLNHDAMYWYRQDPGQGLRLIYYSQIVNDFQKGDIAEGYSVSREKKESFPLTVTSAQKNPTAFYLCASTRDRGTEAFFGQGTRLTVV.